One and the same sample provided the 7 T cell receptor beta chains below, sequenced in a study of T cell changes during pregnancy in multiple sclerosis (dated by TCRdb to 2018 to 2020). Libraries came from the immunoSEQ multiplex PCR assay. Here the immuneACCESS table is served through TCRdb, limited to in-frame sequences with V and J called. Missing clones are a known gap in these copies; in checked studies unresolved V genes cover under half, and the rest lacks a known reason. The sample profile shows about 70,000 clones; almost 95% of them were found once. About 2.3% of the sample is in the top ten clones. Specimen: peripheral blood, collected before pregnancy. These receptor sequences come from a female donor with multiple sclerosis, enrolled in a pregnancy study.

The chain uses TRBV6-4 and TRBJ2-1, with a weak D call TRBD1 (5 bases). Per the germline V gene, CDR1 is MRHNA and CDR2 is SNTAGT. The V and J ends lost 5 bases and 3 bases respectively, with 11 bases between them. The CDR3 contains 14 residues. The CDR3 sequence: CASSLERGYNEQFF. CDR3 bases: TGTGCCAGCAGTTTGGAAAGGGGCTACAATGAGCAGTTCTTC.

The rearrangement joins TRBV30 to TRBJ2-7; 7 nucleotides align to TRBD1. The trim removed 2 bases at V and 3 bases at J, leaving 10 bases unmatched. Germline values: CDR1 GTSNPN, CDR2 SVGIG (reference sequence). This CDR3 has 15 residues. CDR3 amino acids: CAWSIGTELFYEQYF. The DNA of the CDR3 is TGTGCCTGGAGTATCGGGACAGAATTATTCTACGAGCAGTACTTC.

V usage is TRBV28 and J usage is TRBJ1-5; no definite D call. The V gene's germline CDR1 is MDHEN and CDR2 SYDVKM. This CDR3 region has 15 residues. The V and J ends lost 6 bases and 1 base respectively, with 13 bases between them. As DNA, the CDR3 is TGTGCCAGCAGCTCCACCGGGAGGAGCAATCAGCCCCAGCATTTT. Its protein product is CASSSTGRSNQPQHF.

The rearrangement uses TRBV7-2 and TRBJ1-2, with 7 bases that match TRBD1. CDR3 length: 15 residues. CDR1 is SGHTA and CDR2 is FQGNSA in the germline V gene. Losses at the gene ends were 6 bases for V and 0 bases for J; bases not matched to a gene: 7. CDR3 loop: CASSRDSRANYGYTF. CDR3 in DNA: TGTGCCAGCAGTCGGGACAGTCGAGCTAACTATGGCTACACCTTC.

This chain connects TRBV4-2 to TRBJ2-6; possibly TRBD1 for D (5 bases). Germline CDR1 is LGHNA and CDR2 is YNFKEQ. The length of the CDR3 is 15 residues. The V and J ends lost 2 bases and 2 bases respectively, with 7 bases between them. CDR3 DNA sequence: TGTGCCAGCAGCCAACAGGGCACTGGGGCCAACGTCCTGACTTTC. This codes for CASSQQGTGANVLTF.

This chain connects TRBV30 to TRBJ2-1, with D possibly being TRBD2 (6 bases). Germline V lookup: CDR1 GTSNPN, CDR2 SVGIG (reference sequence). Trimming cost V 2 bases and J 4 bases, with 18 bases left between them. CDR3 length equals 16 residues. CDR3 sequence (DNA): TGTGCCTGGAGTCCCCCTCCCCGGGAGCTTTACAATGAGCAGTTCTTC. It codes for CAWSPPPRELYNEQFF.

The chain is built from TRBV7-9 and TRBJ2-7; 12 bases map to TRBD2. CDR1 and CDR2 (germline): SEHNR, FQNEAQ (reference sequence). V lost 5 bases and J lost 2; bases outside the gene matches: 7. CDR3 size: 16 residues. The CDR3 region is CASSPLTSGRTYEQYF. CDR3 coding DNA: TGTGCCAGCAGCCCCTTGACTAGCGGGAGAACCTACGAGCAGTACTTC.